A single sample is the source of the 5 T cell receptor beta chains below, sequenced in a study of CD8 T cells in ankylosing spondylitis. TCRdb independently ran MiXCR on the 5' RACE reads; one entry per CDR3 protein. Counted here are around 340,000 distinct CDR3 sequences, over 12% occurring once; the ten biggest clones make up around 0.99%. Sequencing was performed on blood, either unsorted or a sorted T cell fraction (not recorded which). Receptors originate from a male donor with ankylosing spondylitis or in good health (not recorded which).

V is TRBV27 and J is TRBJ2-7, with 10 positions matching TRBD2. The CDR3 loop spans 16 amino acids. J gave up 3 bases and V 3 bases, and 8 bases lay outside the gene matches. The germline V gene encodes CDR1 MNHEY and CDR2 SMNVEV (reference sequence). CDR3 nucleotides: TGTGCCAGCAGTTTGTTGGGAGCGGGAGGGATCTACGAGCAGTACTTC. It yields the protein CASSLLGAGGIYEQYF.

This clonotype has ten or more counts. V usage is TRBV10-2 and J usage is TRBJ1-3; 7 bases map to TRBD1. V gave up 2 bases and J gave up 2 bases; unmatched junction bases: 0. CDR1 is WSHSY, CDR2 SAAADI, per germline. This CDR3 contains 14 residues. In DNA, the CDR3 is TGCGCCAGCAGTGAGCAGGGGGCTGGAAACACCATATATTTT. Amino acid sequence: CASSEQGAGNTIYF.

This chain joins TRBV12-3 or TRBV12-4 and TRBJ2-1, with 10 nucleotides matching TRBD2. CDR3 length: 18 amino acids. V was clipped by 3 bases and J by 1 base; unmatched bases: 9. The CDR3 here is CASSFLAGARGSYNEQFF. The DNA of the CDR3 is TGTGCCAGCAGTTTCCTAGCGGGGGCCCGCGGGTCCTACAATGAGCAGTTCTTC.

The J gene is TRBJ2-3, the V gene TRBV24-1, with 9 bases lining up with TRBD1. CDR1 is KGHDR, CDR2 SFDVKD, per germline. The V segment lost 2 bases and the J segment 3 bases; nucleotides outside the gene matches: 5. CDR3 length: 16 amino acids. Here the CDR3 reads CATSDSDRGGTDTQYF. The CDR3 nucleotides read TGTGCCACCAGTGATTCGGACAGGGGTGGTACAGATACGCAGTATTTT.

The chain couples TRBV9 to TRBJ1-1; D remains unclear. V lost 0 bases and J lost 1, with 13 bases in between. CDR1 is SGDLS and CDR2 is YYNGEE in the germline V gene. The CDR3 totals 16 residues. CDR3 amino acids: CASSVAGGSPNTEAFF. CDR3 nucleotide sequence: TGTGCCAGCAGCGTAGCGGGCGGCTCCCCGAACACTGAAGCTTTCTTT.